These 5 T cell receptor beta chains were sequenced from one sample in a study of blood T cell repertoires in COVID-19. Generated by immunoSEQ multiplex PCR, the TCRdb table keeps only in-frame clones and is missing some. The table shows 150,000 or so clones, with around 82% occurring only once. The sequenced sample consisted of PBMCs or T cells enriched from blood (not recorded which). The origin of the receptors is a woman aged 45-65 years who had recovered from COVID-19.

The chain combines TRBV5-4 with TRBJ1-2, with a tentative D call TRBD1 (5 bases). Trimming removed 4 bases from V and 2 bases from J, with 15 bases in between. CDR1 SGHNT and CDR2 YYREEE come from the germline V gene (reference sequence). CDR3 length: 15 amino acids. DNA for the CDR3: TGTGCCAGCAGCCAAGTGGGGCAGCTCAACTATGGCTACACCTTC. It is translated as CASSQVGQLNYGYTF. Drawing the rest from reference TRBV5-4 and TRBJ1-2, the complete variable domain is ETGVTQSPTHLIKTRGQQVTLRCSSQSGHNTVSWYQQALGQGPQFIFQYYREEENGRGNFPPRFSGLQFPNYSSELNVNALELDDSALYLCASSQVGQLNYGYTFGSGTRLTVV.

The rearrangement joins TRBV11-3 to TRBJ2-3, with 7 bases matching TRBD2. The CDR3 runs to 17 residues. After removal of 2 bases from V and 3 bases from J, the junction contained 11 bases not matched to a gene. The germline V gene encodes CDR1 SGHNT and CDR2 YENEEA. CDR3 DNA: TGTGCCAGCAGCTTACGAAGCGGGGCCGGGCCTACAGATACGCAGTATTTT. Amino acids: CASSLRSGAGPTDTQYF.

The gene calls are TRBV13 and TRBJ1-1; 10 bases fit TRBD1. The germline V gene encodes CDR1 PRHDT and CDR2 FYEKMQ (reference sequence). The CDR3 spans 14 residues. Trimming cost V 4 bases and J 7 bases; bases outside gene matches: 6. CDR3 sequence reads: CASSSWTGGNEAFF. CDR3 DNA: TGTGCCAGCAGCTCCTGGACAGGGGGGAATGAAGCTTTCTTT.

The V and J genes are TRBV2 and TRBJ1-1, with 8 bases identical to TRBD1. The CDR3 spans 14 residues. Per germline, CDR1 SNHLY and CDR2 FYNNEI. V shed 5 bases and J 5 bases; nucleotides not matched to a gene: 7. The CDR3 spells CASSLQGAETEAFF. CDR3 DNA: TGTGCCAGCAGTCTCCAGGGGGCGGAAACTGAAGCTTTCTTT.

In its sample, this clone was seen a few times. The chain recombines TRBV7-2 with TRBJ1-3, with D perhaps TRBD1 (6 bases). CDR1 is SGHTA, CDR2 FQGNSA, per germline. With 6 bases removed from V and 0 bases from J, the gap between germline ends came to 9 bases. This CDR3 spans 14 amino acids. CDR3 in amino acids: CASSSGASGNTIYF. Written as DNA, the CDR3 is TGTGCCAGCAGTTCAGGGGCCTCTGGAAACACCATATATTTT.